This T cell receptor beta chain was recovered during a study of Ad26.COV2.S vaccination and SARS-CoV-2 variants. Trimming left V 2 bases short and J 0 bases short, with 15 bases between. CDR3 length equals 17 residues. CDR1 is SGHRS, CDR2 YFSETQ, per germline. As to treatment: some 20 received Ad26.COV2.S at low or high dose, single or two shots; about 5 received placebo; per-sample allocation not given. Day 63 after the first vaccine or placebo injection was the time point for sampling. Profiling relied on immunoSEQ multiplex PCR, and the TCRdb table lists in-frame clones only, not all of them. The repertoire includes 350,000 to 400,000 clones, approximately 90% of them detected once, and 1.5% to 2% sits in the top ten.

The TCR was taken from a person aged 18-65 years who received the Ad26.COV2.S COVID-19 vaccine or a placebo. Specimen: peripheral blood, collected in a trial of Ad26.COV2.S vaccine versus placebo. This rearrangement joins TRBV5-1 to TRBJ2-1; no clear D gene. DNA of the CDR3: TGCGCCAGCAGCTTCCCTCCTCAGGTCCCCTCCTACAATGAGCAGTTCTTC. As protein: CASSFPPQVPSYNEQFF.